Below are 17 T cell receptor beta chains sequenced from a single sample in a study of blood T cell repertoires in COVID-19. Assay: immunoSEQ multiplex PCR; the TCRdb copy retains only in-frame clones and omits some. The data hold 390,000 or so clones, with around 91% observed a single time. The specimen was PBMCs or T cells enriched from blood (not recorded which). All receptors come from a man between 18 and 35 years old who had recovered from COVID-19.

This chain uses TRBV2 with TRBJ2-2; 8 nucleotides agree with TRBD2. Germline V gene sequence: CDR1 SNHLY, CDR2 FYNNEI. Trimming took 4 bases from V and 4 from J; bases not matched to a gene: 11. There are 17 residues in the CDR3. In DNA, the CDR3 is TGTGCCAGCAGTGGATCCGGGACTAGGCCCTCCACCGGGGAGCTGTTTTTT. Amino acids: CASSGSGTRPSTGELFF.

The rearrangement joins TRBV28 to TRBJ2-7; possibly TRBD1 for D (5 bases). The V end lost 7 bases, the J end lost 0 bases, and 10 bases lay between the germline ends. The length of the CDR3 is 13 residues. Germline-derived CDR1 and CDR2 are MDHEN and SYDVKM. CDR3 amino acids: CASTKDNSYEQYF. The CDR3 DNA follows: TGTGCCAGCACCAAGGACAACTCCTACGAGCAGTACTTC. The complete variable domain, with remaining parts taken from reference TRBV28 and TRBJ2-7, reads DVKVTQSSRYLVKRTGEKVFLECVQDMDHENMFWYRQDPGLGLRLIYFSYDVKMKEKGDIPEGYSVSREKKERFSLILESASTNQTSMYLCASTKDNSYEQYFGPGTRLTVT.

V usage is TRBV7-8 and J usage is TRBJ1-1; TRBD1 might be the D (6 bases). CDR3 length: 15 amino acids. V was cut by 1 base and J by 4 bases, with 13 bases left in between. Germline V gene data show CDR1 as SGHVS and CDR2 as FQNEAQ. CDR3 in DNA: TGTGCCAGCAGCTTAGGACAGGCAGGTTTCACTGAAGCTTTCTTT. The encoded protein is CASSLGQAGFTEAFF.

The chain couples TRBV11-3 to TRBJ2-1, with 9 bases lining up with TRBD1. Germline CDR1 is SGHNT and CDR2 is YENEEA. The CDR3 has 15 residues. The ends lost 5 bases at V and 5 bases at J; junction bases unmatched: 7. CDR3 nucleotides: TGTGCCAGCAGCACCGAAGACAGGGGGGACAATGAGCAGTTCTTC. The encoded protein is CASSTEDRGDNEQFF.

The V call is TRBV19, the J call TRBJ1-5; possibly TRBD1 for D (5 bases). The V end lost 3 bases, the J end lost 7 bases, and 7 bases lay between the germline ends. From germline, CDR1 is LNHDA and CDR2 SQIVND (reference sequence). The CDR3 is made up of 12 amino acids. The DNA of the CDR3 is TGTGCCAGTAGTATGCAGGGACAGCCCCAGCATTTT. It encodes CASSMQGQPQHF.

The chain uses TRBV6-1 and TRBJ1-2; 7 bases map to TRBD1. Germline trimming cut 3 bases from V and 6 bases from J; bases unmatched to any gene: 1. CDR3 length equals 12 residues. Germline lookup yields CDR1 MNHNS and CDR2 SASEGT. CDR3: CASSETGNGYTF. CDR3 in DNA: TGTGCCAGCAGTGAGACAGGGAATGGCTACACCTTC.

CDR3 coding DNA: TGTGCCAGCAGTTCAGGAGTCGGGCTAGCGGGAGGAAGAGAGCAGTTCTTC. This sequence encodes CASSSGVGLAGGREQFF. The chain links TRBV6-2 or TRBV6-3 to TRBJ2-1; TRBD2 agrees at 11 bases. Germline loops: CDR1 MNHEY, CDR2 SVGEGT. This CDR3 has 17 amino acids. J lost 10 bases, V lost 4 bases, and 15 bases had no gene match.

This chain links TRBV7-9 with TRBJ2-7; 9 nucleotides match TRBD1. Germline CDR1 and CDR2: SEHNR and FQNEAQ (reference sequence). Trimming cost V 4 bases and J 3 bases; bases outside gene matches: 10. This CDR3 comprises 16 residues. DNA for the CDR3: TGTGCCAGCAGCTCCAATACAGGGGGCAAAAACTACGAGCAGTACTTC. Translating it yields CASSSNTGGKNYEQYF.

CDR3: CASSFQGSSYNSPLHF. Written as DNA, the CDR3 is TGTGCCAGCAGCTTTCAGGGGAGCTCCTATAATTCACCCCTCCACTTT. The chain carries TRBV7-8 and TRBJ1-6; D possibly corresponds to TRBD1 (6 bases). Germline V gene data show CDR1 as SGHVS and CDR2 as FQNEAQ. The CDR3 runs 16 residues. V lost 3 bases and J 0 bases, leaving 9 bases between the germline ends.

The chain employs TRBV5-1 and TRBJ2-1; 8 nucleotides align to TRBD2. Germline CDR1 is SGHRS and CDR2 is YFSETQ. The CDR3 totals 16 residues. The junction had 8 bases not matched to a gene; V was cut back by 0 bases and J by 6 bases. The CDR3 DNA sequence: TGCGCCAGCAGCTTGGCGGGGGGGCTTGTCCCCAATGAGCAGTTCTTC. Its translation: CASSLAGGLVPNEQFF.

The chain joins TRBV7-8 to TRBJ1-4, with D unresolved. Deletions cut 2 bases from V and 0 bases from J, with 7 bases between. Per the germline V gene, CDR1 is SGHVS and CDR2 is FQNEAQ. CDR3 size: 15 residues. CDR3: CASSLNQATNEKLFF. The DNA for the CDR3 is TGTGCCAGCAGCTTAAACCAGGCAACTAATGAAAAACTGTTTTTT.

The chain uses TRBV7-9 and TRBJ1-2; D is unresolved. Germline CDR1 SEHNR, CDR2 FQNEAQ (reference sequence). Trimming removed 5 bases from V and 1 base from J, with 14 bases in between. CDR3 length: 15 amino acids. CDR3 in amino acids: CASSPRRGRNYGYTF. The CDR3 nucleotides are TGTGCCAGCAGCCCCCGCCGTGGCCGTAACTATGGCTACACCTTC.

The count of this clone is one. The gene calls are TRBV10-3 and TRBJ1-2; D remains ambiguous. This CDR3 spans 16 amino acids. V was pared by 5 bases and J by 0 bases, with 16 bases between. Germline V gives CDR1 ENHRY, CDR2 SYGVKD. The CDR3 bases are TGTGCCATCAGTCCCCGGTTGAGGGATCCTAACTATGGCTACACCTTC. Translation: CAISPRLRDPNYGYTF.

V gene TRBV19 combines with J gene TRBJ2-5; 9 bases are shared with TRBD2. CDR1 and CDR2 from the germline V gene are LNHDA and SQIVND (reference sequence). The CDR3 contains 12 residues. Trimming took 6 bases from V and 4 from J; bases not matched to a gene: 0. This CDR3 is CASRLAGETQYF. CDR3 nucleotides: TGTGCCAGTAGACTAGCGGGAGAGACCCAGTACTTC. Variable domain in full (rest from reference TRBV19 and TRBJ2-5): DGGITQSPKYLFRKEGQNVTLSCEQNLNHDAMYWYRQDPGQGLRLIYYSQIVNDFQKGDIAEGYSVSREKKESFPLTVTSAQKNPTAFYLCASRLAGETQYFGPGTRLLVL.

This chain joins TRBV4-2 and TRBJ2-5, with 7 bases fitting TRBD1. The CDR3 covers 15 residues. V was clipped by 3 bases and J by 3 bases; unmatched bases: 7. Germline loops: CDR1 LGHNA, CDR2 YNFKEQ. The CDR3 DNA reads as TGTGCCAGCAGCCATGACGGGACAGCCGAAGAGACCCAGTACTTC. Residues: CASSHDGTAEETQYF.

This clone has a handful of counts. The rearrangement joins TRBV2 to TRBJ1-1; 8 nucleotides match TRBD1. The CDR3 extends over 15 amino acids. J lost 4 bases, V lost 7 bases, and 11 bases had no gene match. Germline CDR1 and CDR2: SNHLY and FYNNEI. The CDR3 loop is CASMWTGRFGTEAFF. The CDR3 coding sequence is TGTGCCAGCATGTGGACAGGGCGGTTCGGCACTGAAGCTTTCTTT.

The chain links TRBV27 to TRBJ2-7, with D tentatively TRBD2 (6 bases). V gave up 5 bases and J gave up 1 base, with 18 bases separating them. Germline V lookup: CDR1 MNHEY, CDR2 SMNVEV (reference sequence). This CDR3 has 16 residues. CDR3 bases: TGTGCCAGCAGTCGCTACTCGGGAGCCTCTTCCTACGAGCAGTACTTC. This gives the protein CASSRYSGASSYEQYF.